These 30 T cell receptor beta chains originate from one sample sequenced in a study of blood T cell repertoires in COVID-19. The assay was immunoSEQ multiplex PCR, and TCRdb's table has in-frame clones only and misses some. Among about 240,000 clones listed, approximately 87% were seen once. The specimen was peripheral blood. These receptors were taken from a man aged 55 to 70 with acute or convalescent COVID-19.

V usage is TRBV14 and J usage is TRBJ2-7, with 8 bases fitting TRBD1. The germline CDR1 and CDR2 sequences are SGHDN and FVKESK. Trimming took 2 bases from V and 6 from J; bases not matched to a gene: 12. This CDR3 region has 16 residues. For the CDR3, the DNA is TGTGCCAGCAGCCAAAGGGCCGGGACAGGAGCCTCCGAGCAGTACTTC. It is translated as CASSQRAGTGASEQYF.

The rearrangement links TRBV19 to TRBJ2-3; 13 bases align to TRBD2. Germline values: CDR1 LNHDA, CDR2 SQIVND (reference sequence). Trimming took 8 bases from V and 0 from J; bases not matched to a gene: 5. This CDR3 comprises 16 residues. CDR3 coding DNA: TGTGCCAGTGCCGGGACTAGCGGGACGAGCACAGATACGCAGTATTTT. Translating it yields CASAGTSGTSTDTQYF.

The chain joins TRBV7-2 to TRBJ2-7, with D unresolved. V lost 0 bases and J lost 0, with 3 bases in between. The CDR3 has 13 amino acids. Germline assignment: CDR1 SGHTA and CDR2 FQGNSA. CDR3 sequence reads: CASSLASSYEQYF. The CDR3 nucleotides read TGTGCCAGCAGCTTAGCCTCCTCCTACGAGCAGTACTTC.

This CDR3 is CASSYKTGWDETQYF. The CDR3 region has the DNA TGTGCCAGCAGTTATAAGACAGGGTGGGATGAGACCCAGTACTTC. The V and J genes are TRBV28 and TRBJ2-5, with 7 bases aligning to TRBD1. CDR3 length: 15 amino acids. The germline gives CDR1 MDHEN, CDR2 SYDVKM. V lost 4 bases to trimming and J lost 5 bases; unmatched junction nucleotides: 10.

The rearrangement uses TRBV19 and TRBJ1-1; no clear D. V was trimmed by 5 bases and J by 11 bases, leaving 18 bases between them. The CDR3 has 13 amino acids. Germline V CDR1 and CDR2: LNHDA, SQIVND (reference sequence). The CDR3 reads CASSLPAVTGAFF. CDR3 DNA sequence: TGTGCCAGTAGTCTCCCGGCGGTTACTGGGGCTTTCTTT. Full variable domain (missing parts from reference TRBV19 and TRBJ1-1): DGGITQSPKYLFRKEGQNVTLSCEQNLNHDAMYWYRQDPGQGLRLIYYSQIVNDFQKGDIAEGYSVSREKKESFPLTVTSAQKNPTAFYLCASSLPAVTGAFFGQGTRLTVV.

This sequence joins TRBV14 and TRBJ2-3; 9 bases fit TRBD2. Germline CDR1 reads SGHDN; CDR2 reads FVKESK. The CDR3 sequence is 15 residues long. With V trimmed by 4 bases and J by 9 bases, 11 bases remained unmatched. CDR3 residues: CASSPLGSGSRTQYF. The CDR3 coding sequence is TGTGCCAGCAGCCCCCTAGGTAGCGGGAGCAGAACGCAGTATTTT. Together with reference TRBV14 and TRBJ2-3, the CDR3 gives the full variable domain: EAGVTQFPSHSVIEKGQTVTLRCDPISGHDNLYWYRRVMGKEIKFLLHFVKESKQDESGMPNNRFLAERTGGTYSTLKVQPAELEDSGVYFCASSPLGSGSRTQYFGPGTRLTVL.

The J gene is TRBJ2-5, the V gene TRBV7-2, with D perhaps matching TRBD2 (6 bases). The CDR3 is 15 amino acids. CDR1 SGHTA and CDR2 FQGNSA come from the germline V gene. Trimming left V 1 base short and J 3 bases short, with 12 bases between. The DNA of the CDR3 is TGTGCCAGCAGCTTAGGGGGTACGGGAGAAGAGACCCAGTACTTC. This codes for CASSLGGTGEETQYF.

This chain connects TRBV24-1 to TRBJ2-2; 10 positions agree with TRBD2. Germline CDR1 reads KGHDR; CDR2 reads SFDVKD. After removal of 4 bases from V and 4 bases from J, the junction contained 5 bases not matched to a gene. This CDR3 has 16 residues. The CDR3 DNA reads TGTGCCACCAGTGACCCTAGCGGGAGTTTCACCGGGGAGCTGTTTTTT. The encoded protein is CATSDPSGSFTGELFF.

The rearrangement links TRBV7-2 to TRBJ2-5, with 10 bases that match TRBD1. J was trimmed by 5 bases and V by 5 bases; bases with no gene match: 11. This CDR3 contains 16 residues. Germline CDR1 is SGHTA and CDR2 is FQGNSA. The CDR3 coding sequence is TGTGCCAGCAGCCGTATCCCGGGACAGGGGTGGGAGACCCAGTACTTC. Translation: CASSRIPGQGWETQYF.

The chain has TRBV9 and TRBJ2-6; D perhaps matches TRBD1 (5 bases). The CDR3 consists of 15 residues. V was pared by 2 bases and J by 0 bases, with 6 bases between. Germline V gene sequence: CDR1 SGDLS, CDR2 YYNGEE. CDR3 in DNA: TGTGCCAGCAGCGTTGGACACTCTGGGGCCAACGTCCTGACTTTC. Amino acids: CASSVGHSGANVLTF.

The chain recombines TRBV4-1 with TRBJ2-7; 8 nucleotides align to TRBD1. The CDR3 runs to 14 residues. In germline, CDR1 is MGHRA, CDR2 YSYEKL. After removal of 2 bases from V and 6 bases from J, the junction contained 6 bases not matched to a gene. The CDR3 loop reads CASSQTTGAGEQYF. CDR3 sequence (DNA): TGCGCCAGCAGCCAAACGACAGGGGCAGGCGAGCAGTACTTC.

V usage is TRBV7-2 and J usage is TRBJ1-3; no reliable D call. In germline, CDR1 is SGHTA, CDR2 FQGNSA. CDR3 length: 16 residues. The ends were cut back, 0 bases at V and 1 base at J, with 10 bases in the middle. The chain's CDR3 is CASSLAPGTSGNTIYF. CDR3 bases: TGTGCCAGCAGCTTAGCACCGGGTACATCTGGAAACACCATATATTTT.

The DNA of the CDR3 is TGCAGCGCCGAGGGCGTAAATGAGCAGTTCTTC. Its protein is CSAEGVNEQFF. The rearrangement joins TRBV29-1 to TRBJ2-1, with a weak D call TRBD2 (5 bases). Trimming cost V 7 bases and J 7 bases, with 11 bases left between them. This CDR3 region has 11 residues. Germline values: CDR1 SQVTM, CDR2 ANQGSEA.

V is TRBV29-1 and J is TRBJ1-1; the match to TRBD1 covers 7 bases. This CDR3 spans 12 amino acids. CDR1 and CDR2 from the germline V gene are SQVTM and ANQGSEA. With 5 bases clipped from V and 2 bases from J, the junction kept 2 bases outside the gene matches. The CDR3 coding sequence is TGCAGCGTTAGACAGGGTAACACTGAAGCTTTCTTT. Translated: CSVRQGNTEAFF. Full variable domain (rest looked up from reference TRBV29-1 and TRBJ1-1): SAVISQKPSRDICQRGTSLTIQCQVDSQVTMMFWYRQQPGQSLTLIATANQGSEATYESGFVIDKFPISRPNLTFSTLTVSNMSPEDSSIYLCSVRQGNTEAFFGQGTRLTVV.

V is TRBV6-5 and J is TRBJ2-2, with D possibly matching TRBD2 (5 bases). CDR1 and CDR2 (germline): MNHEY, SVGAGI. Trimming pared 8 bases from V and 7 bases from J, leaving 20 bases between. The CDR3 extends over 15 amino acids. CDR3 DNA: TGTGCCAGCGGTAGAGGGTCGAGTAATTACGGGGAGCTGTTTTTT. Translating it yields CASGRGSSNYGELFF.

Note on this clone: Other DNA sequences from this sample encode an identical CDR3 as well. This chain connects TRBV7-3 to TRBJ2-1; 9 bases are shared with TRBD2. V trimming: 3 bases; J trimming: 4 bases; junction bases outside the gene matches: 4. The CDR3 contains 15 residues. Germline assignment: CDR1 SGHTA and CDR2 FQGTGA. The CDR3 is CASSLRLAEYNEQFF. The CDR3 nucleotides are TGTGCCAGCAGCTTGAGACTAGCGGAGTACAATGAGCAGTTCTTC.

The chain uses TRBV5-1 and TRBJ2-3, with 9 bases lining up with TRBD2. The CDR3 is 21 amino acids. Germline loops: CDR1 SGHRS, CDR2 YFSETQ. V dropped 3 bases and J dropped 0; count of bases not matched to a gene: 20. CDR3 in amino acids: CASSSPSTLTLAGDSTDTQYF. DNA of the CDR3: TGCGCCAGCAGCTCCCCCTCCACCCTAACTTTAGCGGGAGACAGCACAGATACGCAGTATTTT. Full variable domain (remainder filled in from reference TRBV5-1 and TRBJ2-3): KAGVTQTPRYLIKTRGQQVTLSCSPISGHRSVSWYQQTPGQGLQFLFEYFSETQRNKGNFPGRFSGRQFSNSRSEMNVSTLELGDSALYLCASSSPSTLTLAGDSTDTQYFGPGTRLTVL.

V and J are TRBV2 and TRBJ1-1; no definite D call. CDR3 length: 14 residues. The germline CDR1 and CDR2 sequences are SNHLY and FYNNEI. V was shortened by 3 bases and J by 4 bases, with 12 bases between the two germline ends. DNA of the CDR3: TGTGCCAGCAGTGAGAGTGGGCTTCTCACTGAAGCTTTCTTT. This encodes CASSESGLLTEAFF.

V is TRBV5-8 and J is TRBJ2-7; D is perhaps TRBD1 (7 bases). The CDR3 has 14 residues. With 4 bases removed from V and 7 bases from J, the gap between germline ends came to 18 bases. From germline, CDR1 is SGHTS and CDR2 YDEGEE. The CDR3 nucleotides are TGTGCCAGCAGCGCGGTGGAGGGGGCAGGAGAGCAGTACTTC. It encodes CASSAVEGAGEQYF.

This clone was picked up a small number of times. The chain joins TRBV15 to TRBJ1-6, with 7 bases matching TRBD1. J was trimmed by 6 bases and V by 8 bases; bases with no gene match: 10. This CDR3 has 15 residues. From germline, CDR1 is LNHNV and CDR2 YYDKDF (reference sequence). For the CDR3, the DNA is TGTGCCACCGGACCCGACAGGGTGGTTAATTCACCCCTCCACTTT. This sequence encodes CATGPDRVVNSPLHF. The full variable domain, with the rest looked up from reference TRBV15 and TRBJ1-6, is DAMVIQNPRYQVTQFGKPVTLSCSQTLNHNVMYWYQQKSSQAPKLLFHYYDKDFNNEADTPDNFQSRRPNTSFCFLDIRSPGLGDTAMYLCATGPDRVVNSPLHFGNGTRLTVT.

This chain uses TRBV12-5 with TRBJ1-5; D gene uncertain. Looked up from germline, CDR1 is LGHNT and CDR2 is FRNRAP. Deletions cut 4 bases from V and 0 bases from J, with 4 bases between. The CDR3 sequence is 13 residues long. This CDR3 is CASGYSSNQPQHF. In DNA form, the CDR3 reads TGTGCTAGTGGTTACAGTAGCAATCAGCCCCAGCATTTT. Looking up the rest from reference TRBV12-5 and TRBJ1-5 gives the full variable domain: DARVTQTPRHKVTEMGQEVTMRCQPILGHNTVFWYRQTMMQGLELLAYFRNRAPLDDSGMPKDRFSAEMPDATLATLKIQPSEPRDSAVYFCASGYSSNQPQHFGDGTRLSIL.

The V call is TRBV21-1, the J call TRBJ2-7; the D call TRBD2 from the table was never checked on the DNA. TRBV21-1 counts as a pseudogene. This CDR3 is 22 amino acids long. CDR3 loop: CASSKKNPPDDAGATFPYEQYF. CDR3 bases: TGTGCCAGCAGCAAAAAAAACCCCCCCGATGACGCGGGAGCCACCTTTCCCTACGAGCAGTACTTC.

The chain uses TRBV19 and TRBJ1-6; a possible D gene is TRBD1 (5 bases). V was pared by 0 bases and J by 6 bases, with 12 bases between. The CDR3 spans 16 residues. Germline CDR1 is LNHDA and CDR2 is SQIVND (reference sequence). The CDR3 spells CASSIDPRRVNSPLHF. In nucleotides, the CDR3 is TGTGCCAGTAGTATAGATCCGCGCAGGGTTAATTCACCCCTCCACTTT.

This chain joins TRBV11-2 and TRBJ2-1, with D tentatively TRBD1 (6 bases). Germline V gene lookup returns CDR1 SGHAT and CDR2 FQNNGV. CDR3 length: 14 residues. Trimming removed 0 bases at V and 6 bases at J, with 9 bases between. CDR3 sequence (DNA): TGTGCCAGCAGCTTAGAAAGGGACACCAATGAGCAGTTCTTC. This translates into CASSLERDTNEQFF.

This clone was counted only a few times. The CDR3 loop reads CSVEGARTGGLSGNTIYF. The CDR3 DNA reads TGCAGCGTTGAAGGGGCAAGGACAGGGGGCCTGAGTGGAAACACCATATATTTT. J is TRBJ1-3 and V is TRBV29-1; TRBD1 matches at 11 bases. The CDR3 spans 18 residues. CDR1 is SQVTM and CDR2 is ANQGSEA in the germline V gene. After removal of 1 base from V and 3 bases from J, the junction contained 11 bases not matched to a gene.

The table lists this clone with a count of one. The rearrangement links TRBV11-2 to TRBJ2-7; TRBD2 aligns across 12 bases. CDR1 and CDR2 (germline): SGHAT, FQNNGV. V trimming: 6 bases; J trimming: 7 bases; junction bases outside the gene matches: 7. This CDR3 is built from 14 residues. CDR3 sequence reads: CASSRLAGEGEQYF. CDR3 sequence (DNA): TGTGCCAGCAGTCGACTAGCGGGAGAAGGGGAGCAGTACTTC.

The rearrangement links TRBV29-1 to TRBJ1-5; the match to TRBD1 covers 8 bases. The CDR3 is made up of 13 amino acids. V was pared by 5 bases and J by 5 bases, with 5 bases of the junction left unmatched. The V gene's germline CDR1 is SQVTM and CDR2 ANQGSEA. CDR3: CSVRRGQDQPQHF. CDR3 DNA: TGCAGCGTTCGCAGGGGGCAGGATCAGCCCCAGCATTTT.

The chain's CDR3 is CASSLEGGRAYEQYF. The CDR3 nucleotides are TGTGCCAGCAGCTTAGAAGGGGGTAGGGCCTACGAGCAGTACTTC. The V and J genes are TRBV7-2 and TRBJ2-7; maybe TRBD1 (6 bases). This CDR3 has 15 residues. Trimming stripped 1 base from V and 2 bases from J, with 12 bases between. The germline gives CDR1 SGHTA, CDR2 FQGNSA.

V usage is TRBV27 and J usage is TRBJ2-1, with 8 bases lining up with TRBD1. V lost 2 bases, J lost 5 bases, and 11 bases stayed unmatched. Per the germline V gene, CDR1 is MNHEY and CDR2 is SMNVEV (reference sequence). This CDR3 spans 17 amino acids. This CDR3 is CASSLDARGRGHNEQFF. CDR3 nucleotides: TGTGCCAGCAGTTTAGATGCGCGGGGCAGGGGGCACAATGAGCAGTTCTTC.

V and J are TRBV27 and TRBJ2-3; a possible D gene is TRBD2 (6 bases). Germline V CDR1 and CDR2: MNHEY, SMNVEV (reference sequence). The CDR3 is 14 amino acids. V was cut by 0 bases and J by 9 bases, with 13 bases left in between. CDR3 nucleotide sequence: TGTGCCAGCAGTTTATCTGGGACTTTCAGGACGCAGTATTTT. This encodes CASSLSGTFRTQYF.